This T cell receptor beta chain was documented in a study of control samples from healthy donors and cancer patients. CDR1 and CDR2 from the germline V gene are SGHTA and FQGNSA. V was pared by 3 bases and J by 5 bases, with 10 bases between. The CDR3 loop spans 14 amino acids. The table came from immunoSEQ multiplex PCR; TCRdb's copy has only in-frame clones and leaves some out. The data contain about 75,000 clones, roughly 84% of them singletons. The material sequenced was blood. This sequence joins TRBV7-2 and TRBJ2-2; no clear D gene. This sequence originates from a man aged 50-59 years in good health. CDR3 coding DNA: TGTGCCAGCAGCTTTTCGAAGGGAACCGGGGAGCTGTTTTTT. Translated, it gives CASSFSKGTGELFF.